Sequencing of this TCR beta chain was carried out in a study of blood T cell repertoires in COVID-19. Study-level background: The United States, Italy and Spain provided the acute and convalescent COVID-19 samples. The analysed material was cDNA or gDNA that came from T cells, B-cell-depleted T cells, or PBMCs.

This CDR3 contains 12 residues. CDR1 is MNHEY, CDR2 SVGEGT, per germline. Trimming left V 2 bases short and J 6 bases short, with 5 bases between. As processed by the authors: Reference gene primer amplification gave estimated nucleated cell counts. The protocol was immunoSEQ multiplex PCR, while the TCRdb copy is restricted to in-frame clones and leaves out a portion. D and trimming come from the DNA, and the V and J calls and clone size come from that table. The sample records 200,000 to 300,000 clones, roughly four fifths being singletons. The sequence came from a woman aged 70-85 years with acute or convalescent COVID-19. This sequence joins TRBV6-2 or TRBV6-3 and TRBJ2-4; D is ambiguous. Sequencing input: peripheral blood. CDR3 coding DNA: TGTGCCAGCAGTTACACGGGAAACATTCAGTACTTC. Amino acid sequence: CASSYTGNIQYF.